This paragraph reports one TCR beta chain. The data belong to a study of sequential checkpoint blockade in melanoma. Overall study context: Randomization was 1:1 between first-line nivolumab→ipilimumab and ipilimumab→nivolumab.

The table came from immunoSEQ multiplex PCR; TCRdb's copy has only in-frame clones and leaves some out. The data contain about 35,000 clones, approximately 84% of them seen just once; the ten biggest clones take up approximately 6%. The germline gives CDR1 KGHSH, CDR2 LQKENI. The CDR3 is made up of 15 amino acids. With 3 bases removed from V and 2 bases from J, the gap between germline ends came to 12 bases. Regarding treatment: randomized to nivolumab then ipilimumab (arm A) or the reverse (arm B). The V gene is TRBV18, the J gene TRBJ2-3, with D perhaps matching TRBD1 (6 bases). This clonotype was obtained from a human donor with melanoma. Source: CD8+ T cells sorted from blood (inferred from file names), taken from a patient given nivolumab and ipilimumab in sequence. CDR3 sequence (DNA): TGTGCCAGCTCACCCCGACAGGATTACACAGATACGCAGTATTTT. It yields the protein CASSPRQDYTDTQYF.